The rows below give T cell receptor beta chains drawn from one sample of a study of blood T cell repertoires in COVID-19. Sequenced by immunoSEQ multiplex PCR; TCRdb stores in-frame clones only, minus some. The repertoire holds about 120,000 clones, 81% seen once, with roughly 10% in the top ten. The specimen sequenced was peripheral blood. The receptor set was obtained from a human donor in a cohort sampled during active COVID-19. CDR3s include the opening cysteine and the closing phenylalanine or tryptophan. The D gene is left open where the match is weak. Part of the rows lack a size; the others show once, few, many or a class for expanded clones.

j_call: TRBJ1-5
clone_size: NA
v_call: TRBV7-2
d_call: NA
cdr3_nt: TGTGCCAGCAGCTTACAGGGGACTAGCAATCAGCCCCAGCATTTT
cdr3_aa: CASSLQGTSNQPQHF

j_call: TRBJ2-2
clone_size: once
v_call: TRBV6-6
d_call: NA
cdr3_nt: TGTGCCAGCAGCACCCGGAAGGAGGGGGCCCCCGGGGAGCTGTTTTTT
cdr3_aa: CASSTRKEGAPGELFF

j_call: TRBJ2-6
clone_size: NA
v_call: TRBV6-2/TRBV6-3
d_call: NA
cdr3_nt: TGTGCCAGCAACCCCGTCCAGGGGTCGGGGGCCAACGTCCTGACTTTC
cdr3_aa: CASNPVQGSGANVLTF

j_call: TRBJ2-1
clone_size: NA
v_call: TRBV5-4
d_call: TRBD2
cdr3_nt: TGTGCCAGCAGCCCCCCGGGGACTAGCGGGTACAATGAGCAGTTCTTC
cdr3_aa: CASSPPGTSGYNEQFF

j_call: TRBJ2-7
clone_size: NA
v_call: TRBV7-9
d_call: TRBD1
cdr3_nt: TGTGCCAGCAGCTTAATCCCAGGGGGCGATTCCGTCGTCGAGCAGTACTTC
cdr3_aa: CASSLIPGGDSVVEQYF

j_call: TRBJ2-7
clone_size: once
v_call: TRBV19
d_call: NA
cdr3_nt: TGTGCCAGTCGAGAACACGCGGGCTCCTACGAGCAGTACTTC
cdr3_aa: CASREHAGSYEQYF

j_call: TRBJ1-3
clone_size: NA
v_call: TRBV12-3/TRBV12-4
d_call: NA
cdr3_nt: TGTGCCAGCAGGGCAACAAGAGGAAACACCATATATTTT
cdr3_aa: CASRATRGNTIYF

j_call: TRBJ1-1
clone_size: NA
v_call: TRBV7-2
d_call: NA
cdr3_nt: TGTGCCAGCAGCTTCGTCGGGAACACTGAAGCTTTCTTT
cdr3_aa: CASSFVGNTEAFF

j_call: TRBJ1-4
clone_size: NA
v_call: TRBV2
d_call: NA
cdr3_nt: TGTGCCAGCAGTCCCAGGGCGGATGAAAAACTGTTTTTT
cdr3_aa: CASSPRADEKLFF

j_call: TRBJ2-1
clone_size: NA
v_call: TRBV7-9
d_call: TRBD2
cdr3_nt: TGTGCCAGCAGCCCCGGGACTAGCGGGAGAGTCGGGGAGCAGTTCTTC
cdr3_aa: CASSPGTSGRVGEQFF

j_call: TRBJ2-5
clone_size: NA
v_call: TRBV5-1
d_call: NA
cdr3_nt: TGCGCCAGCAGCTTGGTTCCGGGTTTCCAAGAGACCCAGTACTTC
cdr3_aa: CASSLVPGFQETQYF

j_call: TRBJ2-7
clone_size: NA
v_call: TRBV20-1
d_call: NA
cdr3_nt: TGCAGTGCTAGTGGGTTAGCCTACGAGCAGTACTTC
cdr3_aa: CSASGLAYEQYF

j_call: TRBJ1-6
clone_size: NA
v_call: TRBV6-2/TRBV6-3
d_call: NA
cdr3_nt: TGTGCCAGCAGTTACTCGAGCGGGGGGAATTCACCCCTCCACTTT
cdr3_aa: CASSYSSGGNSPLHF

j_call: TRBJ1-4
clone_size: NA
v_call: TRBV18
d_call: NA
cdr3_nt: TGTGCCAGCTCGCAACTGGAGACAACTAATGAAAAACTGTTTTTT
cdr3_aa: CASSQLETTNEKLFF